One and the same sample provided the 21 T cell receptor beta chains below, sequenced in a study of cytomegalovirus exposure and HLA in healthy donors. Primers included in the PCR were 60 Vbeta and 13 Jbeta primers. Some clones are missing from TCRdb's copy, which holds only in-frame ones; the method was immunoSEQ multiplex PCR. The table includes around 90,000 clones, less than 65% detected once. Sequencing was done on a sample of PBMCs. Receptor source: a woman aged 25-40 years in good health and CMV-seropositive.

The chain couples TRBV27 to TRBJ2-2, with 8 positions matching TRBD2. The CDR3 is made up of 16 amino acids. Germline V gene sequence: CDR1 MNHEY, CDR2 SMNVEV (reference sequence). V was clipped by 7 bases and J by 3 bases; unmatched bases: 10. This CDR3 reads CASTGLVPSHTGELFF. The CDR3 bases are TGTGCCAGCACGGGACTAGTCCCATCGCACACCGGGGAGCTGTTTTTT.

The CDR3: CAWTPQGNTEAFF. Here the CDR3 DNA reads TGTGCCTGGACTCCACAGGGCAACACTGAAGCTTTCTTT. The gene calls are TRBV30 and TRBJ1-1, with D possibly being TRBD1 (6 bases). CDR3 size: 13 residues. Germline CDR1 is GTSNPN and CDR2 is SVGIG (reference sequence). The V end was cut by 4 bases, the J end by 2 bases, with 11 bases between.

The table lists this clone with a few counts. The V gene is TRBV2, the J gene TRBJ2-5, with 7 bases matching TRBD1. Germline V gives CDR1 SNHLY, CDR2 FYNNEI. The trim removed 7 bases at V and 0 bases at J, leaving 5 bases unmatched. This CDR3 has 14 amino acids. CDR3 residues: CASKIQGNQETQYF. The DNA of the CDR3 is TGTGCCAGCAAAATACAGGGGAACCAAGAGACCCAGTACTTC.

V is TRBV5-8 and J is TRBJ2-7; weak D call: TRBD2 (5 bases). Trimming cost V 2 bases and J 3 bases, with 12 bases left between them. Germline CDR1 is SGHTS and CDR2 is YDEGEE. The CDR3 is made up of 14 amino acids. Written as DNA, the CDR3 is TGTGCCAGCAGCTTCCCAGACGGAGGCTACGAGCAGTACTTC. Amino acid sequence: CASSFPDGGYEQYF. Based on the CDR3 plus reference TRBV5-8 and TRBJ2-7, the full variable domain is EAGVTQSPTHLIKTRGQQATLRCSPISGHTSVYWYQQALGLGLQFLLWYDEGEERNRGNFPPRFSGRQFPNYSSELNVNALELEDSALYLCASSFPDGGYEQYFGPGTRLTVT.

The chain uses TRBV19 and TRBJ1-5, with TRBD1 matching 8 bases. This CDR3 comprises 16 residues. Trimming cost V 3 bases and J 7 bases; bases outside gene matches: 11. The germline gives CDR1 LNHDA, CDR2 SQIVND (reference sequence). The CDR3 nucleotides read TGTGCCAGTAGTATTGGACCCAGGGGGCTCAGCCAGCCCCAGCATTTT. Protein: CASSIGPRGLSQPQHF.

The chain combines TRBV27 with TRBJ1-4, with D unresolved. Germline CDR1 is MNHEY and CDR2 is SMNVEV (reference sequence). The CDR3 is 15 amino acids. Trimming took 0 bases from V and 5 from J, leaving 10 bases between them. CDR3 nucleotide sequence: TGTGCCAGCAGTTTATCAGCGGGGTGGAATGAAAAACTGTTTTTT. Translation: CASSLSAGWNEKLFF.

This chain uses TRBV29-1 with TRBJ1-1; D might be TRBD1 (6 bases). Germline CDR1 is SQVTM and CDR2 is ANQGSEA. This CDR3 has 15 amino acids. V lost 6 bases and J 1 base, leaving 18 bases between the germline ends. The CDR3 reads CSVDSGTRSNTEAFF. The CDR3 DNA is TGCAGCGTGGACTCCGGGACACGCTCGAACACTGAAGCTTTCTTT. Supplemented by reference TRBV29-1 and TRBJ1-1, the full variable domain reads SAVISQKPSRDICQRGTSLTIQCQVDSQVTMMFWYRQQPGQSLTLIATANQGSEATYESGFVIDKFPISRPNLTFSTLTVSNMSPEDSSIYLCSVDSGTRSNTEAFFGQGTRLTVV.

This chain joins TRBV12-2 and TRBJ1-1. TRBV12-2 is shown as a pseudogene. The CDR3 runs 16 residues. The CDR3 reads CASRSGRGEKNTEAFF. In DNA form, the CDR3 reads TGTGCAAGTCGCTCCGGACGGGGGGAGAAGAACACTGAAGCTTTCTTT.

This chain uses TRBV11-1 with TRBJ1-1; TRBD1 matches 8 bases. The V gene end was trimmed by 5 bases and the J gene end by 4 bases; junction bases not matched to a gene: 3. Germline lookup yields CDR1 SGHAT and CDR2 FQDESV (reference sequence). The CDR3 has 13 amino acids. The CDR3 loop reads CASSPTGATEAFF. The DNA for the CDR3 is TGTGCCAGCAGCCCGACAGGGGCCACTGAAGCTTTCTTT.

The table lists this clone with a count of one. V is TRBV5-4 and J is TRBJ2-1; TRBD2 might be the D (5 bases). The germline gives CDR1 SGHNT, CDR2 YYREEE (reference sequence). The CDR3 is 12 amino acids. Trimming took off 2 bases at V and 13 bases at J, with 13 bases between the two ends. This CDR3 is CASSLYPGGQFF. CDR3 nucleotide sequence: TGTGCCAGCAGCTTATACCCCGGAGGACAGTTCTTC.

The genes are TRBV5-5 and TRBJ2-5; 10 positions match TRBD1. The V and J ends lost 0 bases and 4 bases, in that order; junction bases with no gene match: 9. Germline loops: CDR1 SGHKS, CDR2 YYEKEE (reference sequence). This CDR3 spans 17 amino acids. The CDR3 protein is CASSLGRQGAQRETQYF. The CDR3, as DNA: TGTGCCAGCAGCTTGGGGAGACAGGGGGCGCAGCGAGAGACCCAGTACTTC.

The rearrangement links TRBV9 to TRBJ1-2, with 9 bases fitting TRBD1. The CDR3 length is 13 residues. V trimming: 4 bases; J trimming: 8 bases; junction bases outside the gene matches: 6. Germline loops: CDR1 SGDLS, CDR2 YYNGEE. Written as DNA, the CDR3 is TGTGCCAGCAGCCCCCGGACAGGGGTGGGCTACACCTTC. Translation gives CASSPRTGVGYTF.

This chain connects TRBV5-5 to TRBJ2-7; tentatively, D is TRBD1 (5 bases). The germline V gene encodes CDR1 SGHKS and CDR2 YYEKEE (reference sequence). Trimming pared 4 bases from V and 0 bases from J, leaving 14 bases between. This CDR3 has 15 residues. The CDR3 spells CASSPPTTVSYEQYF. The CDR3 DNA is TGTGCCAGCAGCCCTCCGACGACAGTCTCCTACGAGCAGTACTTC.

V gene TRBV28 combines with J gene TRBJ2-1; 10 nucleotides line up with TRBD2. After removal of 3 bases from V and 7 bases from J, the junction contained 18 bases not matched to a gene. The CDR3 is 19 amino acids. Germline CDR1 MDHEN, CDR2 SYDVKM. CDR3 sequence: CASSFTPTETSGSSNEQFF. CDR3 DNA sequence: TGTGCCAGCAGTTTCACCCCTACAGAGACTAGCGGGTCGTCGAATGAGCAGTTCTTC.

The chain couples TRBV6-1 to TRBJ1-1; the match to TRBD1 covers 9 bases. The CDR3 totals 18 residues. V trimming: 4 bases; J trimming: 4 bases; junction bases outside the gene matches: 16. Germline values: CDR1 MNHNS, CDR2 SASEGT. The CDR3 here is CASSARQGQGKGGTEAFF. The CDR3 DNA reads TGTGCCAGCAGTGCCCGACAGGGACAGGGAAAAGGGGGCACTGAAGCTTTCTTT.

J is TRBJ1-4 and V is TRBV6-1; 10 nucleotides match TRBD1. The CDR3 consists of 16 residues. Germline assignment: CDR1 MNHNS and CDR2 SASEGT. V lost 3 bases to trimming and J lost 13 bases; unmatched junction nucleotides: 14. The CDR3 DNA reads TGTGCCAGCAGTGAGACGGGACAGGGGAAGTTTGCGGCACTGTTTTTT. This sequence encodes CASSETGQGKFAALFF.

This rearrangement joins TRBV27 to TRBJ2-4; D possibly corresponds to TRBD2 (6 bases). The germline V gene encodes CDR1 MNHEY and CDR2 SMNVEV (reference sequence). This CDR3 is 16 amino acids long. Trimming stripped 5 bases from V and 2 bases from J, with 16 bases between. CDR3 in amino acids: CASSPDRGNTKNIQYF. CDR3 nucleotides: TGTGCCAGCAGTCCCGATCGGGGGAACACCAAAAACATTCAGTACTTC.

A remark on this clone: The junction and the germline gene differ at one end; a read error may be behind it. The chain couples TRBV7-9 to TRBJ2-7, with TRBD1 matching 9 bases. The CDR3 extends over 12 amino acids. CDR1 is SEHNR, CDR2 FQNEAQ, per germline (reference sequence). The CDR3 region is CASSLSSGTGLF. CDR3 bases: TGTGCCAGCAGCTTATCCTCCGGGACAGGGCTCTTC. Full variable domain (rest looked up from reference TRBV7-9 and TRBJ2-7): DTGVSQNPRHKITKRGQNVTFRCDPISEHNRLYWYRQTLGQGPEFLTYFQNEAQLEKSRLLSDRFSAERPKGSFSTLEIQRTEQGDSAMYLCASSLSSGTGLFGPGTRLTVT.

The CDR3 coding sequence is TGTGCCAGCAGCTTGGATTACAGGTCTGGCTACACCTTC. It codes for CASSLDYRSGYTF. The chain combines TRBV5-4 with TRBJ1-2; maybe TRBD1 (5 bases). This CDR3 has 13 residues. Germline V gene sequence: CDR1 SGHNT, CDR2 YYREEE (reference sequence). V was cut by 0 bases and J by 7 bases, with 10 bases left in between.

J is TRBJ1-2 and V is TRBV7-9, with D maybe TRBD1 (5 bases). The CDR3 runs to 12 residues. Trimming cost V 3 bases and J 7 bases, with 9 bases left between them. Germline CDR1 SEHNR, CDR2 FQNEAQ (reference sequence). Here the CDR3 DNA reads TGTGCCAGCAGCTTTCAGGGAAGTGGCTACACCTTC. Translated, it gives CASSFQGSGYTF. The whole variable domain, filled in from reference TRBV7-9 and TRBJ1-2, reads DTGVSQNPRHKITKRGQNVTFRCDPISEHNRLYWYRQTLGQGPEFLTYFQNEAQLEKSRLLSDRFSAERPKGSFSTLEIQRTEQGDSAMYLCASSFQGSGYTFGSGTRLTVV.

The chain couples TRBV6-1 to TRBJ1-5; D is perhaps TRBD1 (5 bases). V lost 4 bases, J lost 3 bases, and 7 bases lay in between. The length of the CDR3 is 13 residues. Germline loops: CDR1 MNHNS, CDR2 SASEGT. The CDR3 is CASSVDNNQPQHF. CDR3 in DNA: TGTGCCAGCAGTGTGGACAACAATCAGCCCCAGCATTTT.